This TCR beta chain was captured by sequencing in a study of OX40 agonist ivuxolimab in advanced cancers. The overall study: Ivuxolimab doses were 0.01, 0.1, 0.3, 1.5, 3 or 10 mg/kg every 2 weeks. Age averaged about 62 years (range roughly 20 to 90), and around 87% were male. One hepatocellular carcinoma and two cutaneous melanoma patients partially responded. Study-wide results and limits: Patients who responded partially at 0.1-3.0 mg/kg showed clonal expansion ranking among the lowest.

The CDR3 has 16 residues. Per the germline V gene, CDR1 is SGHAT and CDR2 is FQNNGV. Trimming cost V 5 bases and J 0 bases; bases outside gene matches: 6. This clone was observed once. No antigen is known for it. Only in-frame clones appear in the TCRdb table, and some are missing; sequencing was by immunoSEQ multiplex PCR. This sample has tens of thousands of clones; around nine tenths occur once, and the top ten carry approximately 0.43%. The source was CD4+ or CD8+ T cells sorted from blood, collected in a trial of the OX40 agonist ivuxolimab. This clonotype originated in an adult with an advanced solid tumor such as melanoma, head and neck, liver or kidney cancer. This sequence joins TRBV11-2 and TRBJ2-2; 7 positions match TRBD1. The CDR3 nucleotides are TGTGCCAGCAGCACTCCGGGACAGCCGAACACCGGGGAGCTGTTTTTT. Protein product: CASSTPGQPNTGELFF.